This T cell receptor (beta chain) was identified in a study of cytotoxic CD8 clonotypes in ibrutinib-treated CLL. Study-wide context: Mean values per sample were a few hundred thousand productive templates and tens of thousands of productive rearrangements.

This clone is a singleton in its sample. Its antigen is not identified. Overall study results and limits: Sampling times, which were not matched between the groups, differed between sustained-remission patients and progressing patients. Ibrutinib response saw clonality rise, and progression saw it return toward baseline.

The table came from immunoSEQ multiplex PCR; TCRdb's copy has only in-frame clones and leaves some out. The table shows some 140,000 clones, with around 93% occurring only once. The CDR3 consists of 14 residues. V shed 1 base and J shed 1 base, with 7 bases lying between them. Germline-derived CDR1 and CDR2 are LNHDA and SQIVND (reference sequence). This sequence was found in a human donor with chronic lymphocytic leukemia. The J gene is TRBJ1-1, the V gene TRBV19; D is unresolved. The starting material was PBMCs, obtained after 12 months of ibrutinib treatment. The DNA for the CDR3 is TGTGCCAGTAGTATAGGGGCGGGGAACACTGAAGCTTTCTTT. It codes for CASSIGAGNTEAFF. The full variable domain, rest sourced from reference TRBV19 and TRBJ1-1, is DGGITQSPKYLFRKEGQNVTLSCEQNLNHDAMYWYRQDPGQGLRLIYYSQIVNDFQKGDIAEGYSVSREKKESFPLTVTSAQKNPTAFYLCASSIGAGNTEAFFGQGTRLTVV.